The 28 T cell receptor beta chains given below trace back to one sample, sequenced in a study of blood T cell repertoires in COVID-19. The assay was immunoSEQ multiplex PCR, and TCRdb's table has in-frame clones only and misses some. Among about 200,000 clones listed, roughly 80% were seen once. Sequenced: peripheral blood. The receptors originated from a woman of 80 years or more with acute or convalescent COVID-19.

The genes are TRBV30 and TRBJ1-4; maybe TRBD1 (6 bases). The germline CDR1 and CDR2 sequences are GTSNPN and SVGIG (reference sequence). The CDR3 spans 15 residues. V gave up 1 base and J gave up 8 bases, with 17 bases separating them. For the CDR3, the DNA is TGTGCCTGGAGTGGTAAACAGGGTCCGTGGGAAAAACTGTTTTTT. Translating it yields CAWSGKQGPWEKLFF. The full variable domain, its missing parts supplied by reference TRBV30 and TRBJ1-4, is SQTIHQWPATLVQPVGSPLSLECTVEGTSNPNLYWYRQAAGRGLQLLFYSVGIGQISSEVPQNLSASRPQDRQFILSSKKLLLSDSGFYLCAWSGKQGPWEKLFFGSGTQLSVL.

J is TRBJ2-5 and V is TRBV19; possibly TRBD2 for D (6 bases). Trimming took off 10 bases at V and 7 bases at J, with 22 bases between the two ends. Germline values: CDR1 LNHDA, CDR2 SQIVND (reference sequence). This CDR3 is 14 amino acids long. CDR3 protein: CATAGTSLPRTQYF. In DNA, the CDR3 is TGTGCCACCGCGGGGACTTCCCTTCCTAGGACCCAGTACTTC.

The rearrangement links TRBV27 to TRBJ2-7, with TRBD2 identical over 8 bases. The germline CDR1 and CDR2 sequences are MNHEY and SMNVEV (reference sequence). The CDR3 loop spans 15 amino acids. Trimming at V came to 2 bases and at J to 5 bases, leaving 8 bases not matched to a gene. This CDR3 reads CASSLNGLAFDEQYF. The CDR3 region has the DNA TGTGCCAGCAGTTTAAACGGACTAGCTTTCGACGAGCAGTACTTC.

The chain recombines TRBV5-6 with TRBJ2-7; D is possibly TRBD1 (5 bases). V gave up 0 bases and J gave up 2 bases, with 6 bases separating them. Germline-derived CDR1 and CDR2 are SGHDT and YYEEEE. The CDR3 totals 13 residues. DNA of the CDR3: TGTGCCAGCAGCTTGGACAGGCCCTACGAGCAGTACTTC. This encodes CASSLDRPYEQYF.

This chain's CDR3 is CASSLTTGQDEKLFF. The CDR3 nucleotides read TGCGCCAGCAGCTTGACCACAGGGCAGGATGAAAAACTGTTTTTT. This chain uses TRBV5-1 with TRBJ1-4, with TRBD1 as a possible D gene (6 bases). This CDR3 comprises 15 residues. Germline V lookup: CDR1 SGHRS, CDR2 YFSETQ. The V end lost 1 base, the J end lost 6 bases, and 13 bases lay between the germline ends. Looking up the rest from reference TRBV5-1 and TRBJ1-4 gives the full variable domain: KAGVTQTPRYLIKTRGQQVTLSCSPISGHRSVSWYQQTPGQGLQFLFEYFSETQRNKGNFPGRFSGRQFSNSRSEMNVSTLELGDSALYLCASSLTTGQDEKLFFGSGTQLSVL.

This chain connects TRBV27 to TRBJ2-7; 12 bases fit TRBD2. CDR1 MNHEY and CDR2 SMNVEV come from the germline V gene (reference sequence). V trimming: 5 bases; J trimming: 6 bases; junction bases outside the gene matches: 8. This CDR3 is 15 amino acids long. In DNA, the CDR3 is TGTGCCAGCAGTCCAAGACTAGCGGGAGCTTTCGAGCAGTACTTC. It translates to CASSPRLAGAFEQYF.

Here the CDR3 DNA reads TGTGCCAGCAGTGAAGATAGGGCAGGGAACTATGGCTACACCTTC. As protein: CASSEDRAGNYGYTF. The chain couples TRBV6-1 to TRBJ1-2; tentatively, D is TRBD1 (5 bases). The CDR3 sequence is 15 residues long. Germline CDR1 MNHNS, CDR2 SASEGT. Deletions cut 1 base from V and 2 bases from J, with 11 bases between.

This clone has more than one count but fewer than ten. The chain has TRBV6-2 or TRBV6-3 and TRBJ1-2; TRBD1 aligns across 8 bases. Germline trimming cut 3 bases from V and 2 bases from J; bases unmatched to any gene: 5. Germline CDR1 reads MNHEY; CDR2 reads SVGEGT. The CDR3 sequence is 15 residues long. CDR3 loop: CASSYSRGRNYGYTF. The CDR3 coding sequence is TGTGCCAGCAGTTATAGCAGGGGGCGGAACTATGGCTACACCTTC.

V and J are TRBV19 and TRBJ1-5; D possibly corresponds to TRBD1 (5 bases). The germline V gene has CDR1 LNHDA and CDR2 SQIVND (reference sequence). The CDR3 has 15 amino acids. Trimming removed 5 bases from V and 5 bases from J, with 16 bases in between. The CDR3 nucleotides are TGTGCCAGTAGTGGGGCCGGGGGATCTTATCAGCCCCAGCATTTT. Translated, it gives CASSGAGGSYQPQHF.

The rearrangement uses TRBV6-5 and TRBJ1-6; D unresolved. The ends were cut back, 2 bases at V and 7 bases at J, with 12 bases in the middle. This CDR3 has 15 amino acids. Germline V gene sequence: CDR1 MNHEY, CDR2 SVGAGI. In DNA form, the CDR3 reads TGTGCCAGCAGTTACAAACCAGATATAAATTCACCCCTCCACTTT. Its protein is CASSYKPDINSPLHF.

The chain links TRBV27 to TRBJ1-2; tentative D call: TRBD1 (6 bases). Germline V gives CDR1 MNHEY, CDR2 SMNVEV (reference sequence). Trimming removed 6 bases at V and 4 bases at J, with 15 bases between. This CDR3 comprises 14 residues. CDR3 in amino acids: CASRWGQTPYGYTF. The CDR3 nucleotides are TGTGCCAGCAGGTGGGGACAAACTCCCTATGGCTACACCTTC.

V and J are TRBV7-3 and TRBJ2-1; maybe TRBD2 (5 bases). Trimming removed 6 bases at V and 2 bases at J, with 11 bases between. Germline CDR1 and CDR2: SGHTA and FQGTGA. The CDR3 totals 14 residues. Here the CDR3 DNA reads TGTGCCAGCAGTGGACTGGGAGCCTACAATGAGCAGTTCTTC. Translated, it gives CASSGLGAYNEQFF.

The chain uses TRBV3-1 (or the pseudogene TRBV3-2) and TRBJ2-7; D is possibly TRBD2 (6 bases). This CDR3 contains 16 residues. CDR1 is LGHDT, CDR2 YNNKEL, per germline (reference sequence). The V and J ends lost 4 bases and 0 bases respectively, with 16 bases between them. The CDR3 DNA reads as TGTGCCAGCAGCCTCGGGACGGGGGATCACTCCTACGAGCAGTACTTC. Its protein is CASSLGTGDHSYEQYF.

This rearrangement joins TRBV3-1 (or the pseudogene TRBV3-2) to TRBJ2-7, with TRBD1 as a possible D gene (5 bases). V was shortened by 0 bases and J by 0 bases, with 9 bases between the two germline ends. Per germline, CDR1 LGHDT and CDR2 YNNKEL (reference sequence). The CDR3 covers 15 residues. The chain's CDR3 is CASSQETGSSYEQYF. The CDR3 DNA reads TGTGCCAGCAGCCAAGAAACAGGCAGCTCCTACGAGCAGTACTTC.

V usage is TRBV5-1 and J usage is TRBJ2-2; 10 bases fit TRBD1. Germline CDR1 SGHRS, CDR2 YFSETQ. Trimming took 7 bases from V and 8 from J; bases not matched to a gene: 5. The CDR3 has 13 residues. The CDR3 here is CASSDRGRGELFF. The CDR3 bases are TGCGCCAGCTCAGACAGGGGGCGAGGGGAGCTGTTTTTT.

The J gene is TRBJ1-5, the V gene TRBV5-6; D is ambiguous. The V and J ends lost 0 bases and 8 bases respectively, with 12 bases between them. The CDR3 runs 14 residues. CDR1 is SGHDT, CDR2 YYEEEE, per germline. In DNA, the CDR3 is TGTGCCAGCAGCTTGGATCCCTCTTCGGAGCCCCAGCATTTT. Residues: CASSLDPSSEPQHF. Together with reference TRBV5-6 and TRBJ1-5, the CDR3 gives the full variable domain: DAGVTQSPTHLIKTRGQQVTLRCSPKSGHDTVSWYQQALGQGPQFIFQYYEEEERQRGNFPDRFSGHQFPNYSSELNVNALLLGDSALYLCASSLDPSSEPQHFGDGTRLSIL.

The gene calls are TRBV6-5 and TRBJ1-5; TRBD1 aligns across 7 bases. The CDR3 contains 15 residues. Germline assignment: CDR1 MNHEY and CDR2 SVGAGI. V dropped 8 bases and J dropped 2; count of bases not matched to a gene: 9. The CDR3 loop is CASGPGTDGNQPQHF. CDR3 DNA: TGTGCCAGCGGGCCCGGGACAGATGGCAATCAGCCCCAGCATTTT.

The chain links TRBV4-1 to TRBJ2-3; 12 positions agree with TRBD1. Germline CDR1 reads MGHRA; CDR2 reads YSYEKL. V trimming: 1 base; J trimming: 4 bases; junction bases outside the gene matches: 12. This CDR3 spans 19 amino acids. CDR3 sequence reads: CASSQVFRGGQGASDTQYF. DNA for the CDR3: TGCGCCAGCAGCCAAGTGTTCCGAGGGGGACAGGGGGCGTCAGATACGCAGTATTTT.

CDR3 in DNA: TGTGCCTGGAGTGGACAGGAGGTTCATGGCTACACCTTC. It is translated as CAWSGQEVHGYTF. The rearrangement joins TRBV30 to TRBJ1-2; D may be TRBD1 (6 bases). This CDR3 has 13 amino acids. V was clipped by 1 base and J by 6 bases, with 12 bases between them. Per germline, CDR1 GTSNPN and CDR2 SVGIG (reference sequence).

This chain links TRBV18 with TRBJ2-2, with TRBD1 as a possible D gene (6 bases). The CDR3 contains 14 residues. Germline V gene data show CDR1 as KGHSH and CDR2 as LQKENI. Trimming shortened V by 7 bases and J by 2 bases, and 11 bases separated the two germline ends. DNA of the CDR3: TGTGCCAGCTTGTGGACAGAAAACACCGGGGAGCTGTTTTTT. Its translation is CASLWTENTGELFF.

The chain joins TRBV25-1 to TRBJ2-7, with D perhaps TRBD1 (6 bases). Trimming took 2 bases from V and 4 from J, leaving 12 bases between them. There are 14 residues in the CDR3. Germline assignment: CDR1 MGHDK and CDR2 SYGVNS. The CDR3, as DNA: TGTGCCAGCAGTGAAGGGGGCAGGGCTTACGAGCAGTACTTC. This codes for CASSEGGRAYEQYF.

The CDR3 nucleotides are TGTGCCAGCAGCTTAGTCGGGCGGGGTTCTTCCGAGCAGTACTTC. Residues: CASSLVGRGSSEQYF. The gene calls are TRBV11-2 and TRBJ2-7; possible D gene TRBD2, 6 bases. This CDR3 has 15 residues. The germline CDR1 and CDR2 sequences are SGHAT and FQNNGV. V lost 1 base, J lost 6 bases, and 16 bases lay in between.

This clone was recorded only once. The chain links TRBV19 to TRBJ2-7, with a tentative D call TRBD2 (5 bases). Germline CDR1 reads LNHDA; CDR2 reads SQIVND (reference sequence). The CDR3 totals 13 residues. V lost 5 bases and J lost 2, with 10 bases in between. Written as DNA, the CDR3 is TGTGCCAGTAGTGTGGGAGCAGCCTACGAGCAGTACTTC. Its protein product is CASSVGAAYEQYF.

V gene TRBV9 combines with J gene TRBJ2-5, with 13 bases identical to TRBD2. From germline, CDR1 is SGDLS and CDR2 YYNGEE. The length of the CDR3 is 16 residues. After removal of 3 bases from V and 2 bases from J, the junction contained 4 bases not matched to a gene. This CDR3 reads CASSETSGRFQETQYF. The CDR3 nucleotides read TGTGCCAGCAGCGAGACTAGCGGGAGGTTTCAAGAGACCCAGTACTTC.

V gene TRBV6-2 or TRBV6-3 combines with J gene TRBJ2-3, with TRBD2 matching 7 bases. Germline CDR1 and CDR2: MNHEY and SVGEGT. V dropped 5 bases and J dropped 2; count of bases not matched to a gene: 7. The CDR3 runs 15 residues. DNA of the CDR3: TGTGCCAGCAGTGGTCTAGCGGATCCCACAGATACGCAGTATTTT. This sequence encodes CASSGLADPTDTQYF.

This clone came up a few times. CDR3 sequence: CASRDRPYGYTF. The CDR3 bases are TGTGCCAGCAGGGACAGGCCCTATGGCTACACCTTC. The J gene is TRBJ1-2, the V gene TRBV6-5; 7 bases fit TRBD1. J lost 4 bases, V lost 6 bases, and 2 bases had no gene match. This CDR3 spans 12 amino acids. Germline-derived CDR1 and CDR2 are MNHEY and SVGAGI.

The chain employs TRBV5-4 and TRBJ2-3; the D gene is possibly TRBD2 (6 bases). Looked up from germline, CDR1 is SGHNT and CDR2 is YYREEE (reference sequence). CDR3 size: 15 residues. Deletions cut 1 base from V and 1 base from J, with 10 bases between. In nucleotides, the CDR3 is TGTGCCAGCAGCTTGCCGGGAGTCGGCACAGATACGCAGTATTTT. Amino acid sequence: CASSLPGVGTDTQYF.

The chain uses TRBV9 and TRBJ2-1; TRBD2 agrees at 9 bases. Germline values: CDR1 SGDLS, CDR2 YYNGEE. V lost 0 bases and J lost 7; bases outside the gene matches: 8. This CDR3 spans 16 amino acids. This chain's CDR3 is CASSVGASGMENEQFF. CDR3 nucleotide sequence: TGTGCCAGCAGCGTAGGGGCTAGCGGGATGGAGAATGAGCAGTTCTTC.